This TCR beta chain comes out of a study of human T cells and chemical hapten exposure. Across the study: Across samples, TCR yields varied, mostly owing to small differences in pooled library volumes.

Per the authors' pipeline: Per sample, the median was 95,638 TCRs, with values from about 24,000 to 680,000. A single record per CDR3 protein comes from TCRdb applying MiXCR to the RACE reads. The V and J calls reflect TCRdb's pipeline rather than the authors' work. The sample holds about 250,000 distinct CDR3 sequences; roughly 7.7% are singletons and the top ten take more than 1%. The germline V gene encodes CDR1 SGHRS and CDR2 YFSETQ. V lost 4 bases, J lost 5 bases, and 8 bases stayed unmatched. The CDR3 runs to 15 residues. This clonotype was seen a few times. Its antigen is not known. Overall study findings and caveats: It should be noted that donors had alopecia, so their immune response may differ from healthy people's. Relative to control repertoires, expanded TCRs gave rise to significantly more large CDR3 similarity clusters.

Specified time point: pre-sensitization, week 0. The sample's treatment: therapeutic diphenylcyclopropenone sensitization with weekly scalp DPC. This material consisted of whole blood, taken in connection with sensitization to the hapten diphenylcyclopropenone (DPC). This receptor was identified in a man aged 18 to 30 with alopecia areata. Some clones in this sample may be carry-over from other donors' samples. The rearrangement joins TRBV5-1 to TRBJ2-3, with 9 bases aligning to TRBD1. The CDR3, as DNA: TGCGCCAGCAGCGCGACCCGACAGGGGGAAGATACGCAGTATTTT. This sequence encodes CASSATRQGEDTQYF.